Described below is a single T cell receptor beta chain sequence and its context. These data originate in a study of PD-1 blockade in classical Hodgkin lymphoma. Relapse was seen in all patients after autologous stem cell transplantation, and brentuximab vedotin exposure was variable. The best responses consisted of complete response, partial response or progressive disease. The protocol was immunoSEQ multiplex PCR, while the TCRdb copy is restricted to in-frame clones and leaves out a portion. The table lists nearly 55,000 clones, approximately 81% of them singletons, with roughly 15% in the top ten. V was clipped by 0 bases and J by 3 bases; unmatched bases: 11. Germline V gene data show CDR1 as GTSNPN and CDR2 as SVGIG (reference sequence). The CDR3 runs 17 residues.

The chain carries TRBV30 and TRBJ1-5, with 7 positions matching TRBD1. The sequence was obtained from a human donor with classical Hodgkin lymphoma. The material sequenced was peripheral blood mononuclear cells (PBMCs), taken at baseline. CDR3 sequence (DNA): TGTGCCTGGAGTGTAGCAGGGGGGCGCGGGTTCAATCAGCCCCAGCATTTT. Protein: CAWSVAGGRGFNQPQHF.